This T cell receptor beta chain emerged from a study of T cell responses to AZD1222 COVID-19 vaccine. Study outcomes and limitations: There were mostly white British donors and more females than males, and clonal diversity was possibly underestimated. Spike-specific TCR breadth rose after two AZD1222 doses, and depth rose as well. The number of AZD1222 recipients seropositive at baseline was only 6 or 7.

Germline V gene sequence: CDR1 MNHNY, CDR2 SVGAGI (reference sequence). Trimming took 2 bases from V and 6 from J, leaving 10 bases between them. The CDR3 totals 14 residues. Sequenced by immunoSEQ multiplex PCR; TCRdb stores in-frame clones only, minus some. The sample lists hundreds of thousands of clones, 90% to 95% occurring once. A remark on this clone: Its antigen is unknown.

The sample was peripheral blood, taken on day 0 of MenACWY control vaccination. This sequence originates from an adult in good health. The rearrangement uses TRBV6-6 and TRBJ1-4; D is perhaps TRBD1 (6 bases). CDR3 amino acids: CASSYTGRDEKLFF. CDR3 bases: TGTGCCAGCAGTTACACAGGGAGGGATGAAAAACTGTTTTTT.